These T cell receptor beta chains were read from a single sample in a study of cytomegalovirus exposure and HLA in healthy donors. Data came from immunoSEQ multiplex PCR; TCRdb stores just in-frame clones and leaves some out. The sample includes about 220,000 clones, 65% to 75% of them seen just once. The sample was PBMCs. All receptors derive from a woman aged 25 to 45 in good health and CMV-seronegative. CDR3s include the opening cysteine and the closing phenylalanine or tryptophan. Fields, in order: V gene, clone size, J gene, D gene, CDR3 DNA, CDR3 protein. D genes are given only for firm matches. Not all rows give a size; the values are once, few, many and, for expanded clones, a class.

>TRBV6-1|NA|TRBJ2-3|TRBD2
TGTGCCAGCAGAAGTACTAGCGCGGGAAAAGATACGCAGTATTTT
CASRSTSAGKDTQYF
>TRBV2|once|TRBJ2-7|TRBD1
TGTGCTTACAGGGGGTTCCAGATAGGGGAGCAGTACTTC
CAYRGFQIGEQYF
>TRBV5-5|once|TRBJ2-1|NA
TGTGCCAGCAGCTTGGCCAGGGCATTTGACAATGAGCAGTTCTTC
CASSLARAFDNEQFF
>TRBV30|NA|TRBJ1-2|TRBD1
TGTGCCTGGAGTGTACGAACAGGGGGAAACGGCTACACCTTC
CAWSVRTGGNGYTF
>TRBV2|NA|TRBJ2-2|TRBD1
TGTGCCAGCAGTGAAGCAGGGGACAGCTCCTGGGAGCTGTTTTTT
CASSEAGDSSWELFF
>TRBV11-2|NA|TRBJ1-6|NA
TGTGCCAGCAGCTTAGGTCAGGGGAGCTCCTATAATTCACCCCTCCACTTT
CASSLGQGSSYNSPLHF
>TRBV2|NA|TRBJ1-2|NA
TGTGCCAGCAGAAAAGAGACTAACTATGGCTACACCTTC
CASRKETNYGYTF
>TRBV5-1|few|TRBJ2-1|NA
TGCGCCAGCAGCTTATCCCCGGGTCCTCTGGGGGGTAGCGTGCAGTTCTTC
CASSLSPGPLGGSVQFF
>TRBV6-5|NA|TRBJ1-1|NA
TGTGCCAGCAGTGAAAACAGGAACACTGAAGCTTTCTTT
CASSENRNTEAFF
>TRBV7-6|NA|TRBJ2-7|TRBD1
TGTGCCAGCAGTTTTTTAGTCGGGACAGGTCGTAACGAGCAGTACTTC
CASSFLVGTGRNEQYF
>TRBV6-5|NA|TRBJ1-5|TRBD1
TGTGCCAGCAGACTGGGACAGGGAGAGCAGCCCCAGCATTTT
CASRLGQGEQPQHF
>TRBV19|NA|TRBJ2-1|TRBD2
TGTGCCAGTAGTATAGTTAGCGGGGGGAGCTCCTACAATGAGCAGTTCTTC
CASSIVSGGSSYNEQFF
>TRBV7-9|NA|TRBJ2-7|NA
TGTGCCAGCAGCTTAGTCAGTGTGAGGGGGAGCTCCTACGAGCAGTACTTC
CASSLVSVRGSSYEQYF
>TRBV15|NA|TRBJ2-1|NA
TGTGCCACCAGTATAGCCCAGATCGGGCAGTTCTTC
CATSIAQIGQFF
>TRBV6-1|NA|TRBJ1-4|NA
TGTGCCAGCAGTGCCAGGACAAGGGAAAAACTGTTTTTT
CASSARTREKLFF
>TRBV6-5|NA|TRBJ2-3|NA
TGTGCCAGCAGTTACGGGGCGACTAGCACAGATACGCAGTATTTT
CASSYGATSTDTQYF
>TRBV10-3|NA|TRBJ2-1|TRBD2
TGTGCCATCAGGGAAGCGGGACCGAAGGAGTACAATGAGCAGTTCTTC
CAIREAGPKEYNEQFF
>TRBV11-2|once|TRBJ1-4|TRBD1
TGTGCCAGCAGCTCAGGACAGGGGATAAGTGAAAAACTGTTTTTT
CASSSGQGISEKLFF
>TRBV6-5|NA|TRBJ2-1|TRBD1
TGTGCCAGCACCAGGACAGGGGTCAATGAGCAGTTCTTC
CASTRTGVNEQFF
>TRBV5-1|NA|TRBJ1-2|TRBD1
TGCGCCAGCAGCTTGGGAGGACAGGGGTACTATGGCTACACCTTC
CASSLGGQGYYGYTF
>TRBV12-5|NA|TRBJ2-1|NA
TGTGCTAGTGGTGAGCACCCCCCCCTAGCCGACTCCTACAATGAGCAGTTCTTC
CASGEHPPLADSYNEQFF
>TRBV6-1|once|TRBJ2-2|TRBD1
TGTGCCAGCAGGCCGGGACAGGGGGCTTCCGGGGAGCTGTTTTTT
CASRPGQGASGELFF
>TRBV2|NA|TRBJ1-5|TRBD1
TGTGCCAGCACCACGACAGGGGGCCTGCATTTT
CASTTTGGLHF
>TRBV11-2|few|TRBJ1-2|NA
TGTGCCAGCAGCCCGTGGTTAGGTCATCCCTCCCGGAGCACCTATGGCTACACCTTC
CASSPWLGHPSRSTYGYTF
>TRBV7-8|once|TRBJ2-1|TRBD2
TGTGCCAGCAGCGGGCGACTAGCGGGAGATCTGTTCTTC
CASSGRLAGDLFF
>TRBV30|NA|TRBJ2-5|NA
TGTGCTTCGGATGGGGCTGGCCAAGAGACCCAGTACTTC
CASDGAGQETQYF
>TRBV27|NA|TRBJ1-2|NA
TGTGCCAGCAGTTTCAAAGCCCGGGATTCGTCTAACTATGGCTACACCTTC
CASSFKARDSSNYGYTF
>TRBV5-1|NA|TRBJ2-5|TRBD1
TGCGCCAGCAGCAAGGGACAGGGGGCGCGGGGGGAGACCCAGTACTTC
CASSKGQGARGETQYF
>TRBV30|NA|TRBJ2-7|NA
TGTGCCTGGAGTGAACAAATCAACGAGCAGTACTTC
CAWSEQINEQYF
>TRBV5-5|NA|TRBJ2-7|TRBD1
TGTGCCAGCAGCTTCTTAGGGGGCTGGGACGAGCAGTACTTC
CASSFLGGWDEQYF
>TRBV5-4|NA|TRBJ2-5|NA
TGTGCCAGCAGCCCGGTAGGGGGCGGGATGGAGACCCAGTACTTC
CASSPVGGGMETQYF
>TRBV19|NA|TRBJ1-4|NA
TGTGCCAGTAGTATAGCGGAGAATGAAAAACTGTTTTTT
CASSIAENEKLFF
>TRBV7-9|NA|TRBJ2-5|TRBD2
TGTGCCAGCAGCTCCGCTCGGGAGGGACTAGCGGAAGAGACCCAGTACTTC
CASSSAREGLAEETQYF
>TRBV5-1|few|TRBJ2-5|NA
TGCGCCAGCAGCTTGGGAGGACAACACCAAGAGACCCAGTACTTC
CASSLGGQHQETQYF
>TRBV6-6|NA|TRBJ1-5|NA
TGTGCCAGCACGGAAACGGTGGGGGGAGGCGATCAGCCCCAGCATTTT
CASTETVGGGDQPQHF
>TRBV27|NA|TRBJ2-7|NA
TGTGCCAGCAGCCCCACCCCGGAGGGTTCCTACGAGCAGTACTTC
CASSPTPEGSYEQYF
>TRBV7-9|NA|TRBJ1-2|NA
TGTGCCAGCAGCTTAGGGTACAGGGCTGCCTACACCTTC
CASSLGYRAAYTF
>TRBV6-4|few|TRBJ2-1|TRBD2
TGTGCCAGCAGTGACTCTAGCGGGGGGGCCAATGAGCAGTTCTTC
CASSDSSGGANEQFF
>TRBV7-9|NA|TRBJ1-2|NA
TGTTCCAGCAGCCCCTCACAGGACTATGGCTACACCTTC
CSSSPSQDYGYTF
>TRBV6-5|NA|TRBJ1-2|NA
TGTGCCAGCAGTACCCCAGGTTTTTATGGCTACACCTTC
CASSTPGFYGYTF
>TRBV27|NA|TRBJ1-1|NA
TGTGCCAGCAGTTTATCGCGGCGCCGTTGGGACACTGAAGCTTTCTTT
CASSLSRRRWDTEAFF
>TRBV11-1|NA|TRBJ1-1|NA
TGTGCCAGCAGGGGTGAGGGAGGTATGAACACTGAAGCTTTCTTT
CASRGEGGMNTEAFF
>TRBV5-1|few|TRBJ1-3|NA
TGCGCCAGCAGCCTCGAGGGAGTATATCGCTCTGGAAACACCATATATTTT
CASSLEGVYRSGNTIYF
>TRBV29-1|NA|TRBJ2-7|TRBD2
TGCAGCGTTGAGGTGGCTAGCGGGAACTACGAGCAGTACTTC
CSVEVASGNYEQYF
>TRBV6-6|NA|TRBJ2-3|TRBD2
TGTGCCAGCAGTCCCCGGGGGGACGGGGAGCCAGATACGCAGTATTTT
CASSPRGDGEPDTQYF
>TRBV27|NA|TRBJ2-7|TRBD2
TGTGCCAGCAGTCCCGGGGAGGGGCTCGAGCAGTACTTC
CASSPGEGLEQYF
>TRBV30|once|TRBJ1-2|NA
TGTGCCTGTCAATGGGAGGGGGGTTATGGCTACACCTTC
CACQWEGGYGYTF
>TRBV7-8|NA|TRBJ2-1|TRBD2
TGTGCCAGCAGGCCCGGGACTAGCGGCCTCGTGCAGTTCTTC
CASRPGTSGLVQFF
>TRBV5-1|few|TRBJ1-1|NA
TGCGCCAGCAGCCGGTGGGGCAGCGCCCTAGTGAACACTGAAGCTTTCTTT
CASSRWGSALVNTEAFF
>TRBV19|NA|TRBJ2-7|NA
TGTGCCAGTAGTATGACAGGCTACGAGCAGTACTTC
CASSMTGYEQYF
>TRBV7-6|NA|TRBJ2-7|NA
TGTGCCAGCAGCTTAGAGTCCAGGGGCGGCGAGCAGTACTTC
CASSLESRGGEQYF
>TRBV21-1|NA|TRBJ2-1|NA
TGTGCCAGCAGCAAAGGAGCGACTAGCGGGAGGCCTGGCGCCTACAATGAGCAGTTCTTC
CASSKGATSGRPGAYNEQFF